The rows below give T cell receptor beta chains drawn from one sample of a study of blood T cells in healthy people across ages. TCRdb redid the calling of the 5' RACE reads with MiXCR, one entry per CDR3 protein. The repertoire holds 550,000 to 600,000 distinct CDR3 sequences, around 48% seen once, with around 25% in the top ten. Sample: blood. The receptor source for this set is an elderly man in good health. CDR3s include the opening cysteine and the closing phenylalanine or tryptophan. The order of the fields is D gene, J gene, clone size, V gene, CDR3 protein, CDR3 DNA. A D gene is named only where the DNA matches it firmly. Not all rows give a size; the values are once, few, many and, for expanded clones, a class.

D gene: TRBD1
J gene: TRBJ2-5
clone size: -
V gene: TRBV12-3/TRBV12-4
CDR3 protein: CASSLQGTQETQYF
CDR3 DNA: TGTGCCAGCAGTCTACAGGGGACCCAAGAGACCCAGTACTTC

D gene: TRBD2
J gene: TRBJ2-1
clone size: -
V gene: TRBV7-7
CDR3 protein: CASSSGLAGVAYNEQFF
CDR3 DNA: TGTGCTAGCAGCTCGGGACTAGCGGGAGTAGCCTACAATGAGCAGTTCTTC

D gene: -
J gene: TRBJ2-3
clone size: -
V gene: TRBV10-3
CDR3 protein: CAIGLHTDTQYF
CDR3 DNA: TGTGCCATAGGACTCCACACAGATACGCAGTATTTT

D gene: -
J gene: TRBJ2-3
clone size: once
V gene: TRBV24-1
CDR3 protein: CATSDSYTDTQYF
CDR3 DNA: TGTGCCACCAGTGATTCGTACACAGATACGCAGTATTTT

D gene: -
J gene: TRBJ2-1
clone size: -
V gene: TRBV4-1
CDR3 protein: CASSQDSPDRSSYNEQFF
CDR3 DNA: TGCGCCAGCAGCCAAGATTCCCCTGACAGGAGCTCCTACAATGAGCAGTTCTTC

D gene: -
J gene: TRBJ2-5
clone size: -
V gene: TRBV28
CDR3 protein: CASSHPRAQYF
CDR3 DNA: TGTGCCAGCAGTCACCCCAGGGCCCAGTACTTC

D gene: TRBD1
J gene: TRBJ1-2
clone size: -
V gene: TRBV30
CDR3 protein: CAWSEGTAPTTHYGYTF
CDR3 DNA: TGTGCCTGGAGTGAGGGGACAGCCCCGACAACTCACTATGGCTACACCTTC

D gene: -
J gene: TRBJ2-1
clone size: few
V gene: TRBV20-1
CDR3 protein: CSAQTLTSYNEQFF
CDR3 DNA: TGCAGTGCTCAAACACTTACCTCCTACAATGAGCAGTTCTTC

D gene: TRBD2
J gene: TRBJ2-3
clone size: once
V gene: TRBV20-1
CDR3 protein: CSAPTTSGGAEDTQYF
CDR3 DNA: TGCAGTGCCCCTACCACTAGCGGGGGGGCAGAAGATACGCAGTATTTT

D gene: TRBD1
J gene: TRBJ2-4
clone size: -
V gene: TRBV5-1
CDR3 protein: CASKRTGQGNIQYF
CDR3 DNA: TGCGCCAGCAAACGGACAGGTCAAGGAAACATTCAGTACTTC